This T cell receptor beta chain was identified in a study of control samples from healthy donors and cancer patients (dated by TCRdb to about 2020). Trimming takes 6 bases from V and 6 bases from J, and the germline ends sit 12 bases apart. The CDR3 measures 14 amino acids from cysteine to phenylalanine. CDR3 DNA is the only sequence kept; it has 42 bases, read in frame from the first base. CDR1 SGHDN and CDR2 FVKESK were looked up in the germline V gene. The library was prepared using the immunoSEQ multiplex PCR assay. Here the immuneACCESS table is served through TCRdb, limited to in-frame sequences with V and J called. Missing clones are a known gap in these copies; in checked studies unresolved V genes cover under half, and the rest lacks a known reason. The sample has 100,000 to 150,000 clones on record, about 92% of them singletons. The ten largest clones represent approximately 2.2% of the sample.

Remarks on this clone: Its antigen remains undetermined. No much larger clone is present one base from it, and per-base qualities are unavailable.

The TCR was taken from a woman aged 45 to 65 in good health. The sequence joins TRBV14 to TRBJ1-6; the D gene lacks a confident call. Sequencing used blood. The DNA is TGTGCCAGCAGAGACGGACTGCCTAATTCACCCCTCCACTTT. This is translated as CASRDGLPNSPLHF. With the rest looked up from the reference TRBV14 and TRBJ1-6 genes rather than sequenced, the full variable domain is EAGVTQFPSHSVIEKGQTVTLRCDPISGHDNLYWYRRVMGKEIKFLLHFVKESKQDESGMPNNRFLAERTGGTYSTLKVQPAELEDSGVYFCASRDGLPNSPLHFGNGTRLTVT.